One T cell receptor beta chain is described in this entry. This sample was taken from a study of T cell responses to AZD1222 COVID-19 vaccine. The data were produced by immunoSEQ multiplex PCR, yet TCRdb's version contains in-frame clones alone and is incomplete. This table has 80,000 or so clones, 75% to 95% appearing once. V was trimmed by 1 base and J by 2 bases, leaving 9 bases between them. The CDR3 sequence is 15 residues long. The germline gives CDR1 MNHNS, CDR2 SASEGT. V is TRBV6-1 and J is TRBJ2-1; D gene ambiguous. This specimen consisted of peripheral blood, obtained on day 0 of MenACWY control vaccination. The TCR sequence derives from an adult in good health. The CDR3 DNA follows: TGTGCCAGCAGTGAAGTGTTTTCAACCTACAATGAGCAGTTCTTC. This sequence encodes CASSEVFSTYNEQFF.